This is a list of T cell receptor beta chains from one sample in a study of patients and donors after allogeneic stem cell transplantation. A single record per CDR3 protein comes from TCRdb applying MiXCR to the RT-PCR reads. This table holds about 230,000 distinct CDR3 sequences, less than 15% found once. Sequenced: blood, either unsorted or a sorted T cell fraction (not recorded which). The receptors here all came from a human donor who was either an allogeneic HSCT recipient or a stem cell or donor lymphocyte infusion donor (not recorded which). It is not recorded whose cells these are; they may come from a transplant donor. Each CDR3 is given with its conserved first and last residue. D genes are given only for firm matches. Only part of the rows carry a size: once, few, many, or a class if the clone is expanded.

j_gene,d_gene,abundance,v_gene,CDR3nt,CDR3aa
TRBJ2-2,TRBD1,many,TRBV6-1,TGTGCCAGCAGTAAAACAGGGGCGAACACCGGGGAGCTGTTTTTT,CASSKTGANTGELFF
TRBJ2-1,NA,NA,TRBV4-3,TGCGCCAGCAGCCAACCGGGACCGAGCAATGAGCAGTTCTTC,CASSQPGPSNEQFF
TRBJ1-1,NA,few,TRBV20-1,TGCAGTGCGGAGCCACTGAGAAACACTGAAGCTTTCTTT,CSAEPLRNTEAFF
TRBJ2-3,NA,many,TRBV7-2,TGTGCCAGTGGGAATACGCAGTATTTT,CASGNTQYF
TRBJ1-2,TRBD1,few,TRBV4-3,TGCGCCAGCAGCCAGGGACAGGGTTCAGCCAACTATGGCTACACCTTC,CASSQGQGSANYGYTF
TRBJ2-5,NA,NA,TRBV2,TGTGCCAGCAGCACCACAGGGTATGGGGAGACCCAGTACTTC,CASSTTGYGETQYF
TRBJ2-2,NA,few,TRBV5-1,TGCGCCAGCAGCAGGACAGTCACCGGGGAGCTGTTTTTT,CASSRTVTGELFF
TRBJ2-5,NA,few,TRBV6-2/TRBV6-3,TGTGCCAGCAGTTACGGGTTGCGGCGGGACCTGAGTGAGACCCAGTACTTC,CASSYGLRRDLSETQYF
TRBJ2-3,NA,NA,TRBV12-3/TRBV12-4,TGTGCCAGCACCTCGACGCTATATGGGGCAGATACGCAGTATTTT,CASTSTLYGADTQYF
TRBJ1-5,TRBD1,many,TRBV6-2/TRBV6-3,TGTGCCAGCACAATGGGACAGGGTGGAGGTCAGCCCCAGCATTTT,CASTMGQGGGQPQHF
TRBJ2-1,TRBD2,NA,TRBV7-9,TGTGCCAGCAGCTTTAGCAGCGGGGGACCGTCCTACAATGAGCAGTTCTTC,CASSFSSGGPSYNEQFF
TRBJ1-2,TRBD1,few,TRBV7-2,TGTGCCAGCAGCGGAGGACAGGGACCTAATGGCTACACCTTC,CASSGGQGPNGYTF
TRBJ2-7,TRBD1,few,TRBV27,TGTGCCAGCGGGGGGGACAGGGGCTACGAGCAGTACTTC,CASGGDRGYEQYF
TRBJ1-2,TRBD1,many,TRBV2,TGTGCCAGCAGTGGGTCCCGGGACAGGGGGGACTACACCTTC,CASSGSRDRGDYTF
TRBJ2-1,TRBD2,few,TRBV5-1,TGCGCCAGCAGCTTGGCCGCTAGCGGGGGTTACAATGAGCAGTTCTTC,CASSLAASGGYNEQFF
TRBJ2-1,NA,few,TRBV6-5,TGTGCCAGCAGTTACTCCGGCGGGGCGACACCACCGGATGAGCAGTTCTTC,CASSYSGGATPPDEQFF
TRBJ2-7,TRBD1,few,TRBV15,TGTGCCACCAGCAGGGATGACAGGGGGATTACCTACGAGCAGTACTTC,CATSRDDRGITYEQYF
TRBJ2-1,NA,NA,TRBV3-1,TGTGCCAGCAGCCACGAGATGCCAGGCAATGAGCAGTTCTTC,CASSHEMPGNEQFF
TRBJ2-1,NA,many,TRBV6-1,TGTGCCAGCAGTCCCTCAGGTGGAGACAATGAGCAGTTCTTC,CASSPSGGDNEQFF
TRBJ1-4,NA,few,TRBV12-3/TRBV12-4,TGTGCCAGCAGTCGGGGGGCGCGGGAAAAACTGTTTTTT,CASSRGAREKLFF
TRBJ2-2,TRBD1,many,TRBV7-2,TGTGCCAGCAGCTTGGGACAGGGGAGGGCCGGCGGGGAGCTGTTTTTT,CASSLGQGRAGGELFF
TRBJ1-2,NA,once,TRBV5-4,TGTGCCAGCAGCTTGAACAGGGCGAGATCTGGCTACACCTTC,CASSLNRARSGYTF
TRBJ2-7,TRBD1,few,TRBV5-6,TGTGCCAGCAGCTTGGTATGGGACAGGGGGAACGAGCAGTACTTC,CASSLVWDRGNEQYF
TRBJ2-7,NA,many,TRBV29-1,TGCAGCGTCGTCTATGGGGCCGAAAAAAGCTCCTACGAGCAGTACTTC,CSVVYGAEKSSYEQYF
TRBJ2-3,NA,few,TRBV4-1,TGCGCCAGCTCCACGCAGGGATCGACAGATACGCAGTATTTT,CASSTQGSTDTQYF
TRBJ2-7,TRBD2,many,TRBV5-1,TGCGCCAGCAGCCTTGGTTCTAGCGGGAGTTACAACGAGCAGTACTTC,CASSLGSSGSYNEQYF
TRBJ2-1,NA,NA,TRBV11-2,TGTGCCAGCAGCCTCCAATGGGGGTCGGGGGAGCAGTTCTTC,CASSLQWGSGEQFF
TRBJ2-7,NA,many,TRBV7-2,TGTGCCAGCAGCCGACCGGGGGAGGCCTACGAGCAGTACTTC,CASSRPGEAYEQYF
TRBJ2-1,TRBD1,NA,TRBV5-6,TGTGCCAGCAGCTTGCCTGGGACAGGGGCCTACAATGAGCAGTTCTTC,CASSLPGTGAYNEQFF
TRBJ1-5,NA,few,TRBV30,TGTGCCTGGAGTGGTAGCAATCAGCCCCAGCATTTT,CAWSGSNQPQHF
TRBJ1-2,TRBD1,few,TRBV20-1,TGCAGTGCTAGAGAGACAGGGCACTATGGCTACACCTTC,CSARETGHYGYTF
TRBJ1-6,TRBD1,many,TRBV2,TGTGCCAGCAGGTCGACCGGACAGGGTCGAGGGGCCCTCCACTTT,CASRSTGQGRGALHF
TRBJ1-4,NA,NA,TRBV18,TGTGCCAGCTCAGGGAAATCACATGAAAAACTGTTTTTT,CASSGKSHEKLFF
TRBJ2-7,NA,NA,TRBV5-1,TGCGCCAGCAGCTTGAATCAAGCCTACGAGCAGTACTTC,CASSLNQAYEQYF
TRBJ2-5,TRBD1,many,TRBV7-8,TGTGCCAGCAGTAAAGGGACAGGGGGCCGAGAGACCCAGTACTTC,CASSKGTGGRETQYF
TRBJ1-2,NA,NA,TRBV4-2,TGTGCCAGCAGCCAAGGAATAGGAAACTATGGCTACACCTTC,CASSQGIGNYGYTF
TRBJ2-6,TRBD1,NA,TRBV11-2,TGTGCCAGCAGCTTCGGTAAAGGGGGCGCTGGGGCCAACGTCCTGACTTTC,CASSFGKGGAGANVLTF
TRBJ2-2,TRBD2,NA,TRBV24-1,TGTGCCACCAGCCGGGAGGGGGAGACCGGGGAGCTGTTTTTT,CATSREGETGELFF
TRBJ1-1,TRBD1,NA,TRBV7-3,TGTGCCAGCAGTCCAGGGGGGATCACTGAAGCTTTCTTT,CASSPGGITEAFF
TRBJ1-1,NA,NA,TRBV19,TGTGCCAGTAGTCTGGGAGGGATCACTGAAGCTTTCTTT,CASSLGGITEAFF
TRBJ2-7,NA,few,TRBV5-1,TGCGCCAGCAGCTTGGATACGGGATCCTACGAGCAGTACTTC,CASSLDTGSYEQYF
TRBJ2-5,TRBD2,NA,TRBV7-3,TGTGCCAGCAGCCCCTCAAGCGGGGGGTACCAAGAGACCCAGTACTTC,CASSPSSGGYQETQYF
TRBJ1-2,NA,once,TRBV2,TGTGCCAGCACCACAGGGAATGCCCACTATGGCTACACCTTC,CASTTGNAHYGYTF
TRBJ2-7,NA,once,TRBV11-1,TGTGCCAGCAGCCCGGACCACAGGGCCGAGCAGTACTTC,CASSPDHRAEQYF
TRBJ1-5,NA,few,TRBV20-1,TGCAGTGTGGTGGGGCCAAATCAGCCCCAGCATTTT,CSVVGPNQPQHF
TRBJ2-1,NA,many,TRBV12-3/TRBV12-4,TGTGCCAGCAGTTATAGACACCTCTACAATGAGCAGTTCTTC,CASSYRHLYNEQFF
TRBJ2-3,NA,few,TRBV2,TGTGCCAGCAGTTTAGGACACCTCACAGATACGCAGTATTTT,CASSLGHLTDTQYF
TRBJ1-3,NA,many,TRBV2,TGTGCCAGTACGGGAGGAAACACCATATATTTT,CASTGGNTIYF
TRBJ2-7,NA,NA,TRBV27,TGTGCCAGCAGTTCCCAAGTGACAGGCCTCTACGAGCAGTACTTC,CASSSQVTGLYEQYF
TRBJ1-1,NA,many,TRBV5-4,TGTGCCAGCAGCTTGGAGGTACAAGGCTCGGGAGCTTTCTTT,CASSLEVQGSGAFF
TRBJ2-1,NA,many,TRBV20-1,TGCAGTGCTATTTCAGGTTACAATGAGCAGTTCTTC,CSAISGYNEQFF
TRBJ1-5,TRBD1,many,TRBV24-1,TGTGCCACCAGTGACTCGGGACAGAGCAATCAGCCCCAGCATTTT,CATSDSGQSNQPQHF
TRBJ2-2,NA,few,TRBV11-2,TGTGCCAGCAGCTCTCTACGCGGGGCCGGGGAGCTGTTTTTT,CASSSLRGAGELFF
TRBJ2-5,TRBD2,few,TRBV6-2/TRBV6-3,TGTGCCAGCAGTTACTCTCCCGCTCCTAGCGGGGGACACCAAGAGACCCAGTACTTC,CASSYSPAPSGGHQETQYF
TRBJ1-2,NA,NA,TRBV6-1,TGTGCCAGCAGGGTTTTAAACTATGGCTACACCTTC,CASRVLNYGYTF